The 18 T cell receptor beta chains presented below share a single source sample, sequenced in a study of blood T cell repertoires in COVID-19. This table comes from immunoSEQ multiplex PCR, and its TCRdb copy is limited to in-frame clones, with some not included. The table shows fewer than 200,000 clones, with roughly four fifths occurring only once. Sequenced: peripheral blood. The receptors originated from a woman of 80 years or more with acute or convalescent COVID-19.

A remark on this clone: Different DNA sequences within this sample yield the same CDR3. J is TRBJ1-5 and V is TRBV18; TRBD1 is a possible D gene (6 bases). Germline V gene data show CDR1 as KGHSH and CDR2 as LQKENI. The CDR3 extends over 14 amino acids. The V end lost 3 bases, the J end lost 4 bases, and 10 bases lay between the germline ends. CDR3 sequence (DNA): TGTGCCAGCTCACCTAGCAGGGGTAATCAGCCCCAGCATTTT. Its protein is CASSPSRGNQPQHF.

CDR3 region: CASSPIIPGQNEQFF. In DNA, the CDR3 is TGTGCCAGCAGTCCAATTATTCCGGGACAGAATGAGCAGTTCTTC. The rearrangement uses TRBV6-6 and TRBJ2-1; 7 bases line up with TRBD1. Germline V lookup: CDR1 MNHNY, CDR2 SVGAGI (reference sequence). This CDR3 region has 15 residues. Trimming took 5 bases from V and 7 from J; bases not matched to a gene: 11.

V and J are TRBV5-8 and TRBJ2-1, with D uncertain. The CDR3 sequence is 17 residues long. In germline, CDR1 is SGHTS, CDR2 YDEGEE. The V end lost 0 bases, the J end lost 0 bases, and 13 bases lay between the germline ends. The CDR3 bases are TGTGCCAGCAGCTTGGCGTTCCGGGTTAGCTCCTACAATGAGCAGTTCTTC. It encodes CASSLAFRVSSYNEQFF.

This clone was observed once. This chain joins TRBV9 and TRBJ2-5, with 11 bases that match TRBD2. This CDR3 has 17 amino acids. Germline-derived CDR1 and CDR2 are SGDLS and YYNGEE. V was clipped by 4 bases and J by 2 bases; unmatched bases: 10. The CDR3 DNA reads TGTGCCAGCAGCCCCGGTCTAGCGGGAGGACTTCAAGAGACCCAGTACTTC. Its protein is CASSPGLAGGLQETQYF.

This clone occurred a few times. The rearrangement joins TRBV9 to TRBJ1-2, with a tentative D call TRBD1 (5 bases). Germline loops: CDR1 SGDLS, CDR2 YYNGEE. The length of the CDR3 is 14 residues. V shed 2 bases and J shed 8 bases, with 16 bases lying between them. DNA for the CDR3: TGTGCCAGCAGCGTTGGGGGGTCAGCTCGCGGCTACACCTTC. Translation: CASSVGGSARGYTF.

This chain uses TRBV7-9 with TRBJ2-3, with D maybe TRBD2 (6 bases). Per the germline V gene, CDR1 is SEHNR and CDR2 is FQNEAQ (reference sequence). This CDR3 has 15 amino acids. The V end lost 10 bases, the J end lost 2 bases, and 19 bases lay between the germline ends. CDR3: CATNGLGGNTDTQYF. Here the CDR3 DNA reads TGTGCCACCAATGGGTTAGGCGGGAACACAGATACGCAGTATTTT.

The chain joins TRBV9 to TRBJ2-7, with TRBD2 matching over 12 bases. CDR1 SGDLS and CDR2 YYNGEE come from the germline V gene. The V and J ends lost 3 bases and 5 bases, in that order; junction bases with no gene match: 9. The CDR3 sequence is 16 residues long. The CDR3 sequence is CASSGRLAGAVDEQYF. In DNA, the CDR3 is TGTGCCAGCAGCGGGAGACTAGCGGGAGCGGTGGACGAGCAGTACTTC.

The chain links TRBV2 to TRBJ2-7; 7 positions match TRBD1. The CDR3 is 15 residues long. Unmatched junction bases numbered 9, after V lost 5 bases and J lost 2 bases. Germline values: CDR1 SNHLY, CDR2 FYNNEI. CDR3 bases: TGTGCCAGCAGTCTCTACGGGACAGAAACCTACGAGCAGTACTTC. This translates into CASSLYGTETYEQYF.

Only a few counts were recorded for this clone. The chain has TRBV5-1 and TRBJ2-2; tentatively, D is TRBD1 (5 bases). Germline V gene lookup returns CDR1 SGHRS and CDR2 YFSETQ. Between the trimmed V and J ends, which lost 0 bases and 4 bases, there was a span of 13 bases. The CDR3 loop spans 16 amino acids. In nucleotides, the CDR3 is TGCGCCAGCAGCTTGGTTGGACAACCAACCACCGGGGAGCTGTTTTTT. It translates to CASSLVGQPTTGELFF.

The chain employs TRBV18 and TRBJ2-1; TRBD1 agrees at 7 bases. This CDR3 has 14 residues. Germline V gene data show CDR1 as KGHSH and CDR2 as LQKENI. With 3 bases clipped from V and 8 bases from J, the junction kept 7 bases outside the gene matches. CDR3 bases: TGTGCCAGCTCACCGTCTGGACAGGAGCATGAGCAGTTCTTC. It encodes CASSPSGQEHEQFF. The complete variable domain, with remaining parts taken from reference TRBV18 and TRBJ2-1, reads NAGVMQNPRHLVRRRGQEARLRCSPMKGHSHVYWYRQLPEEGLKFMVYLQKENIIDESGMPKERFSAEFPKEGPSILRIQQVVRGDSAAYFCASSPSGQEHEQFFGPGTRLTVL.

The CDR3 coding sequence is TGTGCCAGCAGCCCAGGGACAGGCCGAGATCAGCCCCAGCATTTT. Protein product: CASSPGTGRDQPQHF. This chain uses TRBV7-8 with TRBJ1-5; TRBD1 aligns across 8 bases. Germline V gene lookup returns CDR1 SGHVS and CDR2 FQNEAQ. This CDR3 has 15 residues. With 5 bases clipped from V and 5 bases from J, the junction kept 8 bases outside the gene matches.

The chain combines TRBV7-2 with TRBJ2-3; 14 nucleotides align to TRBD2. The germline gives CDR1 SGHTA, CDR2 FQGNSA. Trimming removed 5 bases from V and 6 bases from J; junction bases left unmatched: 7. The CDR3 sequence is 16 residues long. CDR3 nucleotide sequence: TGTGCCAGCAGCCCCAGACTAGCGGGAGGGCCCGATACGCAGTATTTT. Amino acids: CASSPRLAGGPDTQYF.

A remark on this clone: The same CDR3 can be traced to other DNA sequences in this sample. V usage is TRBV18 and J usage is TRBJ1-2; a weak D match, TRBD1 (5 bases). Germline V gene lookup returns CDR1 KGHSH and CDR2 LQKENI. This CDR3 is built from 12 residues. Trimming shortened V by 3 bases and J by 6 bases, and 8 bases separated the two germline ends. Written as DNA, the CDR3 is TGTGCCAGCTCACCGTCGGGGGATGGCTACACCTTC. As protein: CASSPSGDGYTF.

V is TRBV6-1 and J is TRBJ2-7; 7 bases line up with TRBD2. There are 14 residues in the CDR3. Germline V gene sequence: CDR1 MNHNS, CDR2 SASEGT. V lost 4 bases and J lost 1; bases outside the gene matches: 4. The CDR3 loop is CASSVAGDSYEQYF. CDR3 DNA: TGTGCCAGCAGTGTAGCGGGCGATTCCTACGAGCAGTACTTC.

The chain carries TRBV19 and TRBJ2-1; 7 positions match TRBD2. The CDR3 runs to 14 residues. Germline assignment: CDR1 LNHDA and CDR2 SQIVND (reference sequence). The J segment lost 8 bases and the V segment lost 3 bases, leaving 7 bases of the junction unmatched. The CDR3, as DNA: TGTGCCAGTAGTATCGTTTCGGGAGGTCATGAGCAGTTCTTC. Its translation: CASSIVSGGHEQFF.

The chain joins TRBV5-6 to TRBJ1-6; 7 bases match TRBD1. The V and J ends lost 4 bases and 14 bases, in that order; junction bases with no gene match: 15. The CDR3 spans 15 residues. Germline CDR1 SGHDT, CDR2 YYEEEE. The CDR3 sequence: CASSRDRPTHSTLHF. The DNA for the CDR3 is TGTGCCAGCAGCAGGGACAGACCCACACACTCAACCCTCCACTTT.

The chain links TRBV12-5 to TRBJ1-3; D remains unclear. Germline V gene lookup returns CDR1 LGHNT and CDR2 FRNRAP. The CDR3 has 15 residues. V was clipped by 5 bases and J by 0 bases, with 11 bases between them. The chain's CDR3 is CASGPTYSSGNTIYF. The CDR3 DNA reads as TGTGCTAGTGGTCCAACTTACTCCTCTGGAAACACCATATATTTT.

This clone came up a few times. CDR3 in DNA: TGTGCCAGCAGCCAAGTCGCTAGCGGGAGAATTGCGCAGTACTTC. Translation: CASSQVASGRIAQYF. This chain connects TRBV3-1 (or the pseudogene TRBV3-2) to TRBJ2-7, with 10 bases lining up with TRBD2. With V trimmed by 1 base and J by 9 bases, 9 bases remained unmatched. CDR1 and CDR2 from the germline V gene are LGHDT and YNNKEL (reference sequence). The CDR3 is made up of 15 amino acids.